This TCR beta chain derives from a study of blood T cell repertoires in COVID-19. Whole-study context: From T cells, B-cell-depleted T cells, or PBMCs came the material, which was cDNA or gDNA.

As originally analysed: Estimation of nucleated cell counts relied on the amplification of reference gene primers. The table came from immunoSEQ multiplex PCR; TCRdb's copy has only in-frame clones and leaves some out. That table gives V, J and clone size, and the DNA gave D and trimming. The table records some 150,000 clones, about 87% of them present only once. The sequenced sample consisted of peripheral blood. The clonotype originates from a woman aged 60 to 75 who had recovered from COVID-19.

DNA of the CDR3: TGTGCCTCAACCCGCGCTGATCAGCCCCAGCATTTT. This sequence encodes CASTRADQPQHF. The rearrangement links TRBV5-3 to TRBJ1-5, with D unclear. TRBV5-3 is an ORF; its function is uncertain. The V gene lost 10 bases and the J gene lost 5 bases, with 13 bases spanning the gap. The CDR3 sequence is 12 residues long.